These 29 T cell receptor beta chains came from one sample sequenced in a study of T cell responses to AZD1222 COVID-19 vaccine. Profiling relied on immunoSEQ multiplex PCR, and the TCRdb table lists in-frame clones only, not all of them. The sample includes about 89,000 clones, roughly 84% of them seen just once. The starting material was peripheral blood, obtained 28 days after the second AZD1222 dose. The receptors were gathered from an adult who received the AZD1222 COVID-19 vaccine.

The chain employs TRBV5-6 and TRBJ2-2, with 8 nucleotides matching TRBD1. CDR3 length: 15 amino acids. V shed 0 bases and J 3 bases; nucleotides not matched to a gene: 1. Germline values: CDR1 SGHDT, CDR2 YYEEEE. The CDR3 DNA sequence: TGTGCCAGCAGCTTGGGACAGGGGTACACCGGGGAGCTGTTTTTT. Its translation is CASSLGQGYTGELFF.

This chain uses TRBV5-1 with TRBJ1-6, with TRBD1 as a possible D gene (6 bases). V lost 0 bases and J lost 12, with 16 bases in between. CDR3 length: 15 amino acids. Germline V CDR1 and CDR2: SGHRS, YFSETQ. The CDR3 loop reads CASSLGTVQIEPLHF. Written as DNA, the CDR3 is TGCGCCAGCAGCTTGGGGACAGTCCAAATCGAACCCCTCCACTTT. The complete variable domain, with remaining parts taken from reference TRBV5-1 and TRBJ1-6, reads KAGVTQTPRYLIKTRGQQVTLSCSPISGHRSVSWYQQTPGQGLQFLFEYFSETQRNKGNFPGRFSGRQFSNSRSEMNVSTLELGDSALYLCASSLGTVQIEPLHFGNGTRLTVT.

This chain links TRBV27 with TRBJ2-5, with 9 bases matching TRBD2. The germline gives CDR1 MNHEY, CDR2 SMNVEV (reference sequence). CDR3 length: 16 residues. V lost 5 bases and J lost 4; bases outside the gene matches: 11. This CDR3 is CASSPLYSGSGETQYF. The CDR3 nucleotides read TGTGCCAGCAGTCCCCTCTATAGCGGGAGTGGAGAGACCCAGTACTTC.

The J gene is TRBJ1-2, the V gene TRBV14; 7 bases are shared with TRBD1. This CDR3 region has 14 residues. The germline gives CDR1 SGHDN, CDR2 FVKESK. The junction had 6 bases not matched to a gene; V was cut back by 4 bases and J by 4 bases. CDR3 loop: CASSPTQGGYGYTF. As DNA, the CDR3 is TGTGCCAGCAGCCCCACTCAGGGGGGCTATGGCTACACCTTC.

The chain uses TRBV27 and TRBJ1-6, with D perhaps matching TRBD1 (6 bases). This CDR3 spans 14 amino acids. Trimming took 7 bases from V and 4 from J, leaving 11 bases between them. Germline assignment: CDR1 MNHEY and CDR2 SMNVEV (reference sequence). CDR3 in amino acids: CASTTTGYNSPLHF. DNA for the CDR3: TGTGCCAGCACCACCACAGGGTATAATTCACCCCTCCACTTT.

This clone was picked up a small number of times. The chain recombines TRBV12-3 or TRBV12-4 with TRBJ1-1; D not resolved. CDR3 size: 12 residues. V lost 3 bases, J lost 1 base, and 3 bases lay in between. The CDR3 bases are TGTGCCAGCAGTTTCGAGAACACTGAAGCTTTCTTT. It translates to CASSFENTEAFF.

The chain joins TRBV7-3 to TRBJ1-5, with D hard to call. Germline CDR1 is SGHTA and CDR2 is FQGTGA. The CDR3 length is 15 residues. The V end lost 1 base, the J end lost 4 bases, and 11 bases lay between the germline ends. This CDR3 reads CASSLNGGGNQPQHF. CDR3 bases: TGTGCCAGCAGCTTAAATGGCGGTGGGAATCAGCCCCAGCATTTT.

This chain links TRBV6-1 with TRBJ2-7; D remains ambiguous. The CDR3 has 14 amino acids. Deletions cut 3 bases from V and 1 base from J, with 10 bases between. Germline V gene lookup returns CDR1 MNHNS and CDR2 SASEGT. The CDR3 here is CASSDPDPSYEQYF. DNA of the CDR3: TGTGCCAGCAGTGATCCGGACCCGTCCTACGAGCAGTACTTC.

The V gene is TRBV3-1 (or the pseudogene TRBV3-2), the J gene TRBJ1-1, with D maybe TRBD1 (5 bases). Germline CDR1 reads LGHDT; CDR2 reads YNNKEL (reference sequence). Between the trimmed V and J ends, which lost 1 base and 4 bases, there was a span of 10 bases. The CDR3 length is 14 residues. Here the CDR3 reads CASSQGRQTTEAFF. The CDR3 coding sequence is TGTGCCAGCAGCCAAGGGAGACAGACCACTGAAGCTTTCTTT.

The chain recombines TRBV18 with TRBJ2-6; D is unclear. This CDR3 region has 15 residues. Germline V CDR1 and CDR2: KGHSH, LQKENI. V lost 6 bases and J lost 0, with 9 bases in between. The CDR3 spells CASSAAGSGANVLTF. The CDR3 nucleotides are TGTGCCAGCTCCGCCGCAGGCTCTGGGGCCAACGTCCTGACTTTC.

This clone was recorded only once. The chain links TRBV5-6 to TRBJ2-2; TRBD1 matches 8 bases. With 3 bases clipped from V and 3 bases from J, the junction kept 4 bases outside the gene matches. Germline V gene sequence: CDR1 SGHDT, CDR2 YYEEEE. The CDR3 runs to 15 residues. CDR3 nucleotide sequence: TGTGCCAGCAGCTCCAGGGGGCTCGACACCGGGGAGCTGTTTTTT. Protein: CASSSRGLDTGELFF. Based on the CDR3 plus reference TRBV5-6 and TRBJ2-2, the full variable domain is DAGVTQSPTHLIKTRGQQVTLRCSPKSGHDTVSWYQQALGQGPQFIFQYYEEEERQRGNFPDRFSGHQFPNYSSELNVNALLLGDSALYLCASSSRGLDTGELFFGEGSRLTVL.

The CDR3, as DNA: TGTGCCAGCAGTTCCCCTACCGGGTTGGACACTGAAGCTTTCTTT. Its protein is CASSSPTGLDTEAFF. This sequence joins TRBV28 and TRBJ1-1; no clear D. Trimming removed 4 bases from V and 3 bases from J, with 15 bases in between. The CDR3 consists of 15 residues. Germline lookup yields CDR1 MDHEN and CDR2 SYDVKM.

The rearrangement uses TRBV5-1 and TRBJ1-3; unclear D gene. Per the germline V gene, CDR1 is SGHRS and CDR2 is YFSETQ. The CDR3 runs 14 residues. The V end was cut by 1 base, the J end by 0 bases, with 5 bases between. DNA of the CDR3: TGCGCCAGCAGCTTGACGGGCTCTGGAAACACCATATATTTT. Protein sequence: CASSLTGSGNTIYF.

The V and J genes are TRBV28 and TRBJ1-4, with TRBD1 matching 7 bases. Germline V CDR1 and CDR2: MDHEN, SYDVKM. CDR3 length: 15 amino acids. V was clipped by 5 bases and J by 8 bases; unmatched bases: 11. Written as DNA, the CDR3 is TGTGCCAGCAGTAAATCCGGGACAGATTTAGAAAAACTGTTTTTT. It specifies CASSKSGTDLEKLFF.

The genes are TRBV6-1 and TRBJ1-2; D remains unclear. This CDR3 region has 14 residues. Germline assignment: CDR1 MNHNS and CDR2 SASEGT. The V end was cut by 2 bases, the J end by 6 bases, with 13 bases between. The CDR3 DNA reads TGTGCCAGCAGTGAAACCGGGGTGGTCCATGGCTACACCTTC. Its translation: CASSETGVVHGYTF.

This chain connects TRBV2 to TRBJ1-1; no reliable D call. The V end was cut by 6 bases, the J end by 4 bases, with 12 bases between. Germline values: CDR1 SNHLY, CDR2 FYNNEI. The CDR3 has 13 residues. This CDR3 reads CASSVRDATEAFF. The DNA for the CDR3 is TGTGCCAGCAGCGTCCGGGATGCCACTGAAGCTTTCTTT.

V gene TRBV2 combines with J gene TRBJ1-2, with 9 nucleotides matching TRBD1. Trimming at V came to 4 bases and at J to 4 bases, leaving 4 bases not matched to a gene. CDR3 size: 14 residues. The germline CDR1 and CDR2 sequences are SNHLY and FYNNEI. Here the CDR3 reads CASSATGGGYGYTF. In nucleotides, the CDR3 is TGTGCCAGCAGTGCGACAGGGGGAGGCTATGGCTACACCTTC.

V gene TRBV7-8 combines with J gene TRBJ2-1; D is perhaps TRBD1 (5 bases). The CDR3 length is 14 residues. From germline, CDR1 is SGHVS and CDR2 FQNEAQ. The V gene lost 4 bases and the J gene lost 6 bases, with 13 bases spanning the gap. The CDR3 reads CASSSTRVSNEQFF. CDR3 bases: TGTGCCAGCAGCTCGACCAGGGTTAGCAATGAGCAGTTCTTC.

This clone was counted a few times. V and J are TRBV19 and TRBJ1-1; D call uncertain. The CDR3 is 13 residues long. V was cut by 7 bases and J by 6 bases, with 15 bases left in between. From germline, CDR1 is LNHDA and CDR2 SQIVND (reference sequence). CDR3 DNA: TGTGCCAGTAACGTGAAGGGAAGGGCTGAAGCTTTCTTT. This sequence encodes CASNVKGRAEAFF.

This rearrangement joins TRBV21-1 to TRBJ1-1; TRBD1 was called by the table and not checked on the DNA. TRBV21-1 is noted as a pseudogene. The CDR3 is made up of 18 amino acids. CDR3 sequence: CASSKTYGQGILNTEAFF. As DNA, the CDR3 is TGTGCCAGCAGCAAAACCTATGGACAGGGGATTCTGAACACTGAAGCTTTCTTT.

CDR3 residues: CASSPQGAWNGYTF. The DNA for the CDR3 is TGTGCCAGTAGCCCACAGGGGGCCTGGAATGGCTACACCTTC. The rearrangement links TRBV19 to TRBJ1-2; 9 nucleotides line up with TRBD1. Germline values: CDR1 LNHDA, CDR2 SQIVND (reference sequence). The CDR3 length is 14 residues. Unmatched junction bases numbered 8, after V lost 6 bases and J lost 6 bases.

The J gene is TRBJ1-2, the V gene TRBV4-2; D perhaps matches TRBD1 (6 bases). V lost 1 base and J 6 bases, leaving 15 bases between the germline ends. The CDR3 is 15 amino acids. The germline V gene encodes CDR1 LGHNA and CDR2 YNFKEQ. The CDR3 bases are TGTGCCAGCAGCCAAGTAGACCGGGGGCAAGATGGCTACACCTTC. This translates into CASSQVDRGQDGYTF.

This chain uses TRBV5-3 with TRBJ1-1; tentative D call: TRBD1 (6 bases). TRBV5-3 is an ORF, with its function uncertain. This CDR3 contains 14 residues. V was trimmed by 3 bases and J by 1 base, leaving 10 bases between them. The CDR3 DNA reads as TGTGCCAGAAGCTCCAAGGACAGGAACACTGAAGCTTTCTTT. This codes for CARSSKDRNTEAFF.

The rearrangement joins TRBV6-5 to TRBJ2-5; TRBD1 matches at 8 bases. Germline CDR1 is MNHEY and CDR2 is SVGAGI. V lost 7 bases and J lost 1; bases outside the gene matches: 2. This CDR3 contains 13 residues. The CDR3 DNA follows: TGTGCCAGCATCGACAGGGGCCAAGAGACCCAGTACTTC. Amino acid sequence: CASIDRGQETQYF.

The chain employs TRBV6-1 and TRBJ1-1; D is ambiguous. The CDR3 length is 12 residues. The V and J ends lost 2 bases and 11 bases respectively, with 12 bases between them. From germline, CDR1 is MNHNS and CDR2 SASEGT. CDR3 residues: CASSEILMRAFF. The CDR3, as DNA: TGTGCCAGCAGTGAAATCCTGATGAGGGCTTTCTTT.

The chain is built from TRBV4-2 and TRBJ2-1; 12 nucleotides line up with TRBD2. V gave up 3 bases and J gave up 7 bases; unmatched junction bases: 10. CDR3 length: 17 amino acids. Per germline, CDR1 LGHNA and CDR2 YNFKEQ. The CDR3 here is CASSHPSTSGSRNEQFF. The CDR3 DNA is TGTGCCAGCAGCCATCCCTCGACTAGCGGGAGTCGTAATGAGCAGTTCTTC.

The chain carries TRBV6-5 and TRBJ1-2; tentative D call: TRBD1 (6 bases). The CDR3 sequence is 14 residues long. CDR1 MNHEY and CDR2 SVGAGI come from the germline V gene. V gave up 6 bases and J gave up 4 bases, with 15 bases separating them. The DNA for the CDR3 is TGTGCCAGCAGACCGCAGGGGATTGGCTATGGCTACACCTTC. Protein: CASRPQGIGYGYTF.

This clone appeared a few times. The chain recombines TRBV4-1 with TRBJ1-4; D remains ambiguous. Germline CDR1 and CDR2: MGHRA and YSYEKL. V lost 3 bases to trimming and J lost 7 bases, with 15 bases between them. This CDR3 contains 15 residues. In DNA, the CDR3 is TGCGCCAGCAGCCATATTACGCTTGGGCGTGAAAAACTGTTTTTT. Its translation is CASSHITLGREKLFF.

The chain uses TRBV5-4 and TRBJ1-1; no clear D. This CDR3 spans 16 amino acids. Looked up from germline, CDR1 is SGHNT and CDR2 is YYREEE (reference sequence). With 0 bases removed from V and 1 base from J, the gap between germline ends came to 13 bases. The CDR3 coding sequence is TGTGCCAGCAGCTTGGGACCCCCTGGTAGGAACACTGAAGCTTTCTTT. Residues: CASSLGPPGRNTEAFF.